This is a list of T cell receptor beta chains from one sample in a study of blood T cell repertoires in COVID-19. Assay used: immunoSEQ multiplex PCR; TCRdb lists only in-frame clones, some missing. The repertoire holds under 250,000 clones, with almost 85% as singletons. The sequenced material came from PBMCs or T cells enriched from blood (not recorded which). The receptor source for this set is a woman between 45 and 65 years old with acute COVID-19. Both conserved end residues are part of each CDR3. Fields, in order: V gene, CDR3 length, clone size, CDR3 protein. Clone size is shown for a subset of rows, as once, few, many or a class of expanded clone.

V: TRBV15; length: 15; size: .; CDR3: CATTVFGTQNTEAFF
V: TRBV18; length: 16; size: .; CDR3: CASSPPLDRANTEAFF
V: TRBV28; length: 14; size: .; CDR3: CASIRGTGPGELFF
V: TRBV5-1; length: 17; size: .; CDR3: CASSQFSFGGASDTQYF
V: TRBV14; length: 16; size: .; CDR3: CASSQDRGRGRTEAFF
V: TRBV2; length: 12; size: .; CDR3: CASSEEGQKAFF
V: TRBV27; length: 15; size: .; CDR3: CASSRQGAQFYGYTF
V: TRBV4-2; length: 14; size: .; CDR3: CASSHNRGSTEAFF
V: TRBV7-2; length: 15; size: .; CDR3: CASSPEVGGNYGYTF
V: TRBV7-2; length: 11; size: .; CDR3: CASSLLYEQYF
V: TRBV19; length: 14; size: .; CDR3: CASSPRSGVDEQYF
V: TRBV7-2; length: 15; size: .; CDR3: CASSYRQGSNHEQYF
V: TRBV5-5; length: 14; size: .; CDR3: CASSWTDWNTEAFF
V: TRBV27; length: 17; size: .; CDR3: CASSLTFWASGAHEQYF
V: TRBV15; length: 15; size: .; CDR3: CATSRGQGVADTQYF
V: TRBV5-1; length: 12; size: few; CDR3: CASSRDTTEAFF
V: TRBV2; length: 13; size: .; CDR3: CASSERGAYEQYF
V: TRBV25-1; length: 13; size: .; CDR3: CASSEGAIYGYTF
V: TRBV7-7; length: 15; size: .; CDR3: CASSLGQGAGDTQYF
V: TRBV6-1; length: 12; size: .; CDR3: CASSEAGGIAFF
V: TRBV5-1; length: 14; size: .; CDR3: CASSKGTGGDEQYF
V: TRBV6-1; length: 16; size: .; CDR3: CASSESWTGAGNTIYF
V: TRBV25-1; length: 16; size: .; CDR3: CASSESGGGALETQYF
V: TRBV18; length: 12; size: .; CDR3: CASSPGLAEQFF
V: TRBV30; length: 13; size: once; CDR3: CAWIEVIGYGYTF
V: TRBV13; length: 15; size: .; CDR3: CASSLTGTGNQPQHF
V: TRBV5-6; length: 14; size: .; CDR3: CASSLGQPNEKLFF
V: TRBV6-2/TRBV6-3; length: 17; size: .; CDR3: CASSKGTGGAGNQPQHF
V: TRBV11-2; length: 18; size: .; CDR3: CASSLVGHGGKSTDTQYF
V: TRBV25-1; length: 13; size: once; CDR3: CASRGRATYEQYF
V: TRBV30; length: 15; size: .; CDR3: CAWRRGTGGFHEQYF
V: TRBV5-6; length: 14; size: .; CDR3: CASSATGSSEKLFF
V: TRBV25-1; length: 14; size: .; CDR3: CASSAHGVRTEAFF
V: TRBV19; length: 11; size: .; CDR3: CASASAHTQYF
V: TRBV11-3; length: 16; size: .; CDR3: CASSRWTSEGNTEAFF
V: TRBV7-6; length: 12; size: .; CDR3: CASSLSHNEQFF
V: TRBV7-9; length: 15; size: .; CDR3: CASSWDREGPYGYTF
V: TRBV11-1; length: 12; size: few; CDR3: CASSLVVGRSVF
V: TRBV4-3; length: 14; size: .; CDR3: CASSQGTGRAEAFF
V: TRBV6-2/TRBV6-3; length: 18; size: .; CDR3: CASSYSSAQRGARYEQYF
V: TRBV5-1; length: 15; size: .; CDR3: CASSIGTHSNQPQHF
V: TRBV12-3/TRBV12-4; length: 13; size: .; CDR3: CASSYRTGETQYF
V: TRBV7-2; length: 17; size: .; CDR3: CASSLVSGGAVTGELFF
V: TRBV19; length: 15; size: .; CDR3: CASSASGTGNTEAFF
V: TRBV10-3; length: 14; size: .; CDR3: CAIHETGSLYGYTF
V: TRBV18; length: 14; size: .; CDR3: CASSPGDGGQPQHF
V: TRBV27; length: 14; size: few; CDR3: CASSRTGKNTEAFF
V: TRBV4-3; length: 14; size: .; CDR3: CASSPWTENYGYTF
V: TRBV5-4; length: 15; size: .; CDR3: CASSLERGGRNEQFF
V: TRBV6-2/TRBV6-3; length: 15; size: .; CDR3: CASSTRDREGETQYF
V: TRBV5-1; length: 16; size: .; CDR3: CASSTGTGANTGELFF
V: TRBV27; length: 14; size: .; CDR3: CASSVQGADTEAFF
V: TRBV6-6; length: 16; size: .; CDR3: CASSTQSGVLNYGYTF
V: TRBV30; length: 14; size: .; CDR3: CAWISRGRADGYTF